This TCR beta chain was sequenced for a study of T cells after somatic rescue of genetic block. TCRdb's copy holds only in-frame clones and misses some; the assay was immunoSEQ multiplex PCR. The sample includes roughly 120,000 clones, around nine tenths of them seen just once. Between the trimmed V and J ends, which lost 7 bases and 0 bases, there was a span of 16 bases. The length of the CDR3 is 16 residues. Germline-derived CDR1 and CDR2 are LNHDA and SQIVND (reference sequence). The receptor's source is a woman aged 18-29 years. Sequenced input: peripheral blood mononuclear cells (PBMCs). The genes are TRBV19 and TRBJ1-3, with D uncertain. CDR3 coding DNA: TGTGCCAGTAAAGAGGGTTCAATGGACTCTGGAAACACCATATATTTT. Protein: CASKEGSMDSGNTIYF.